This T cell receptor beta chain is from a study of a mutant IDH1 vaccine in newly diagnosed glioma. Study context: Treatment recipients were about 60% male and around 40% female, and their mean age was approximately 43 years.

Profiled with immunoSEQ multiplex PCR; TCRdb holds only in-frame clones, not every one. The sample includes 31,000 or so clones, roughly three quarters of them seen just once. The CDR3 has 15 residues. Trimming pared 4 bases from V and 0 bases from J, leaving 11 bases between. The germline CDR1 and CDR2 sequences are SGDLS and YYNGEE. Comments on this clone: What it recognizes is unknown.

As to time point: week 11, during vaccination. The content of each vaccine dose was 300 ug of mutant IDH1 20-mer peptide, and topical imiquimod accompanied it. The chain recombines TRBV9 with TRBJ2-1; TRBD1 might be the D (5 bases). The material sequenced was PBMCs, taken from a glioma patient whose treatment included an IDH1 peptide vaccine. This clonotype was obtained from a young man with glioma. CDR3 sequence: CASSPDRSSYNEQFF. In nucleotides, the CDR3 is TGTGCCAGCAGCCCAGACAGAAGCTCCTACAATGAGCAGTTCTTC.